Shown below are 32 T cell receptor beta chains from a single sample sequenced in a study of Graves' ophthalmopathy and Graves' hyperthyroidism. Amplification of TCR beta CDR3 regions used RNA transcripts. The first round was an RT-PCR with HTBI primers, and the second round was a multiplex PCR. One entry per CDR3 protein, called by TCRdb with MiXCR from the multiplex PCR reads. Of around 400,000 distinct CDR3 sequences in the sample, roughly 21% are singletons; the top ten hold under 3.5%. Specimen: peripheral blood. The receptors originated from a woman aged 18-30 years with stable Graves' hyperthyroidism.

This clonotype was counted many times. The rearrangement joins TRBV4-1 to TRBJ1-2; D gene unclear. CDR3 length: 15 amino acids. Germline assignment: CDR1 MGHRA and CDR2 YSYEKL. V shed 0 bases and J shed 7 bases, with 15 bases lying between them. In DNA, the CDR3 is TGCGCCAGCAGCCAAGATATTTGGGGAGTCCTTGGCTACACCTTC. Amino acids: CASSQDIWGVLGYTF.

The chain combines TRBV13 with TRBJ2-7; 9 nucleotides align to TRBD2. Germline assignment: CDR1 PRHDT and CDR2 FYEKMQ (reference sequence). With 2 bases clipped from V and 6 bases from J, the junction kept 5 bases outside the gene matches. The CDR3 length is 14 residues. The chain's CDR3 is CASSLRREGREQYF. The CDR3 region has the DNA TGTGCCAGCAGCTTAAGGCGGGAGGGCCGCGAGCAGTACTTC.

This clonotype occurred many times. The chain combines TRBV9 with TRBJ2-7, with 7 bases that match TRBD2. This CDR3 comprises 13 residues. Germline loops: CDR1 SGDLS, CDR2 YYNGEE. V shed 0 bases, J shed 5 bases, and the junction held 2 bases outside the gene matches. Here the CDR3 DNA reads TGTGCCAGCAGCGTAGGGACTAGAGACGAGCAGTACTTC. This codes for CASSVGTRDEQYF.

The table lists this clonotype with many counts. CDR3 nucleotide sequence: TGTGCCAGCAGCCCCCAAAGTGGGGGACCGAGCTATGGCTACACCTTC. It yields the protein CASSPQSGGPSYGYTF. The rearrangement links TRBV11-1 to TRBJ1-2; tentatively, D is TRBD1 (5 bases). V lost 5 bases to trimming and J lost 4 bases, with 20 bases between them. The CDR3 covers 16 residues. Germline values: CDR1 SGHAT, CDR2 FQDESV (reference sequence).

In this sample, this clonotype turned up many times. This sequence joins TRBV5-1 and TRBJ1-1, with TRBD1 matching 7 bases. The junction had 6 bases not matched to a gene; V was cut back by 4 bases and J by 3 bases. Germline CDR1 reads SGHRS; CDR2 reads YFSETQ. The CDR3 is made up of 14 amino acids. The CDR3 DNA follows: TGCGCCAGCAGCCCTCGACAGGGAGACACTGAAGCTTTCTTT. Its translation is CASSPRQGDTEAFF.

The rearrangement uses TRBV6-5 and TRBJ2-7, with D unresolved. V lost 2 bases, J lost 3 bases, and 11 bases lay in between. The CDR3 extends over 14 amino acids. Looked up from germline, CDR1 is MNHEY and CDR2 is SVGAGI. The CDR3 reads CASSYASVDYEQYF. The CDR3 region has the DNA TGTGCCAGCAGTTACGCGTCAGTGGACTACGAGCAGTACTTC.

Ten or more counts support this clonotype. This rearrangement joins TRBV5-1 to TRBJ2-7; 7 nucleotides match TRBD1. The CDR3 has 15 residues. Germline CDR1 reads SGHRS; CDR2 reads YFSETQ. V was clipped by 3 bases and J by 7 bases; unmatched bases: 13. DNA of the CDR3: TGCGCCAGCAGCTACCAACAGGGGCCGGTTGTTGAGCAGTACTTC. The encoded protein is CASSYQQGPVVEQYF. The full variable domain, rest sourced from reference TRBV5-1 and TRBJ2-7, is KAGVTQTPRYLIKTRGQQVTLSCSPISGHRSVSWYQQTPGQGLQFLFEYFSETQRNKGNFPGRFSGRQFSNSRSEMNVSTLELGDSALYLCASSYQQGPVVEQYFGPGTRLTVT.

This clonotype was detected ten times or more. The chain carries TRBV4-2 and TRBJ1-2; D remains ambiguous. Trimming stripped 1 base from V and 4 bases from J, with 13 bases between. Germline V lookup: CDR1 LGHNA, CDR2 YNFKEQ. This CDR3 is built from 15 residues. CDR3 in amino acids: CASSQGGLSSYGYTF. The CDR3 region has the DNA TGTGCCAGCAGCCAAGGAGGGCTCAGTAGCTATGGCTACACCTTC.

This clonotype occurred many times. The rearrangement uses TRBV12-3 or TRBV12-4 and TRBJ2-7; TRBD1 agrees at 7 bases. There are 11 residues in the CDR3. V lost 5 bases to trimming and J lost 11 bases; unmatched junction nucleotides: 6. The CDR3 DNA sequence: TGTGCCAGCAGTAAACAGGGGATGGAGTACTTC. Translation gives CASSKQGMEYF.

The chain has TRBV6-5 and TRBJ2-7; D may be TRBD2 (6 bases). With 4 bases removed from V and 7 bases from J, the gap between germline ends came to 20 bases. From germline, CDR1 is MNHEY and CDR2 SVGAGI. This CDR3 contains 15 residues. CDR3 amino acids: CASSFSSGTSGEQYF. The CDR3 DNA reads TGTGCCAGCAGTTTTTCCTCCGGGACTTCGGGGGAGCAGTACTTC.

V and J are TRBV20-1 and TRBJ1-2; tentative D call: TRBD1 (6 bases). V was shortened by 6 bases and J by 6 bases, with 20 bases between the two germline ends. CDR1 is DFQATT and CDR2 is SNEGSKA in the germline V gene (reference sequence). CDR3 length equals 14 residues. The CDR3 here is CSAGRPGVNDGYTF. CDR3 bases: TGCAGTGCCGGCCGGCCAGGGGTAAATGATGGCTACACCTTC.

In this sample, this clonotype turned up many times. The chain joins TRBV24-1 to TRBJ1-1, with D maybe TRBD1 (5 bases). Per germline, CDR1 KGHDR and CDR2 SFDVKD. Trimming cost V 3 bases and J 4 bases, with 11 bases left between them. The CDR3 sequence is 14 residues long. The CDR3 DNA reads TGTGCCACCAGTGATCCCAGGGTGGGCACTGAAGCTTTCTTT. It is translated as CATSDPRVGTEAFF.

This clonotype was counted at least ten times. The chain carries TRBV28 and TRBJ2-7; D is possibly TRBD1 (7 bases). Germline CDR1 reads MDHEN; CDR2 reads SYDVKM. The CDR3 sequence is 15 residues long. With 6 bases removed from V and 1 base from J, the gap between germline ends came to 16 bases. The CDR3 DNA reads as TGTGCCAGCAGCACCCTACAGGGGAGGTCCTACGAGCAGTACTTC. Translation: CASSTLQGRSYEQYF.

This clonotype was seen repeatedly, ten times or more. The chain joins TRBV5-1 to TRBJ1-2; 8 bases are shared with TRBD1. This CDR3 has 16 amino acids. Trimming at V came to 0 bases and at J to 8 bases, leaving 12 bases not matched to a gene. CDR1 and CDR2 (germline): SGHRS, YFSETQ. CDR3 residues: CASSLAAWTGTGGYTF. The CDR3 DNA reads as TGCGCCAGCAGCTTGGCTGCGTGGACAGGGACCGGCGGCTACACCTTC.

Ten or more counts support this clonotype. The junction shows a germline mismatch at one end, possibly a read error. The chain has TRBV5-1 and TRBJ1-1, with D unclear. The CDR3 loop spans 13 amino acids. Germline loops: CDR1 SGHRS, CDR2 YFSETQ. The CDR3 coding sequence is TGCGCCACCAGCGGAGGATTTGACACTGAAGCTTTCTTT. Translation gives CATSGGFDTEAFF.

Of note for this clonotype: Given a much more abundant clone one base away, this may be a read error. The V call is TRBV30, the J call TRBJ1-2, with 7 positions matching TRBD1. The germline V gene has CDR1 GTSNPN and CDR2 SVGIG (reference sequence). The CDR3 spans 13 residues. The CDR3 DNA reads TGTGCCTGGAGTGTAAGAGGGACAGCTGGCTTCACCTTC. This sequence encodes CAWSVRGTAGFTF. Combining the CDR3 with reference TRBV30 and TRBJ1-2 gives the whole variable domain SQTIHQWPATLVQPVGSPLSLECTVEGTSNPNLYWYRQAAGRGLQLLFYSVGIGQISSEVPQNLSASRPQDRQFILSSKKLLLSDSGFYLCAWSVRGTAGFTFGSGTRLTVV.

A few counts support this clonotype. CDR3 nucleotides: TGCGCCAGCAGCCCTCAGGGGATTGGGCACGCCGGGGAGCTGTTTTTT. It codes for CASSPQGIGHAGELFF. This chain connects TRBV5-1 to TRBJ2-2, with D possibly matching TRBD1 (6 bases). The V and J ends lost 4 bases and 6 bases respectively, with 19 bases between them. There are 16 residues in the CDR3. CDR1 is SGHRS and CDR2 is YFSETQ in the germline V gene.

This clonotype has at least ten counts. V is TRBV6-6 and J is TRBJ2-2; TRBD1 matches at 7 bases. The CDR3 consists of 14 residues. CDR1 is MNHNY, CDR2 SVGAGI, per germline (reference sequence). Unmatched junction bases numbered 5, after V lost 6 bases and J lost 4 bases. CDR3 DNA sequence: TGTGCCAGCAGGACAGGGAGCATCACCGGGGAGCTGTTTTTT. Protein product: CASRTGSITGELFF.

This clonotype appeared many times. The J gene is TRBJ1-1, the V gene TRBV9; 7 bases map to TRBD1. V lost 2 bases and J lost 1; bases outside the gene matches: 11. Germline V gives CDR1 SGDLS, CDR2 YYNGEE. This CDR3 has 17 residues. Here the CDR3 reads CASSVPLWTGRNTEAFF. CDR3 DNA sequence: TGTGCCAGCAGCGTCCCCCTTTGGACAGGACGGAACACTGAAGCTTTCTTT.

This clonotype came up many times. The genes are TRBV2 and TRBJ2-7; the match to TRBD1 covers 7 bases. After removal of 8 bases from V and 4 bases from J, the junction contained 8 bases not matched to a gene. Germline CDR1 SNHLY, CDR2 FYNNEI. This CDR3 contains 13 residues. This CDR3 is CASLETGRYEQYF. CDR3 in DNA: TGTGCCAGCCTCGAGACAGGGAGATACGAGCAGTACTTC.

This clonotype was detected ten times or more. This rearrangement joins TRBV6-2 or TRBV6-3 to TRBJ2-4; 10 bases match TRBD1. Germline values: CDR1 MNHEY, CDR2 SVGEGT. The trim removed 0 bases at V and 7 bases at J, leaving 3 bases unmatched. The CDR3 loop spans 15 amino acids. The chain's CDR3 is CASSYSGTGANIQYF. CDR3 coding DNA: TGTGCCAGCAGTTACTCGGGGACAGGGGCCAACATTCAGTACTTC.

This clonotype has a handful of counts. The genes are TRBV6-5 and TRBJ2-7; TRBD2 might be the D (5 bases). This CDR3 has 15 residues. Germline values: CDR1 MNHEY, CDR2 SVGAGI. The V gene lost 1 base and the J gene lost 2 bases, with 12 bases spanning the gap. The DNA for the CDR3 is TGTGCCAGCAGTTACTGGGCGGGTCCCCCCTACGAGCAGTACTTC. This codes for CASSYWAGPPYEQYF.

The CDR3 DNA reads as TGTGCCAGCAGTTTAACTGCTTCCTACGAGCAGTACTTC. Translation: CASSLTASYEQYF. The V and J genes are TRBV12-3 or TRBV12-4 and TRBJ2-7, with unresolved D. This CDR3 comprises 13 residues. The germline V and J ends were trimmed by 2 bases and 1 base, with 6 bases remaining between them.

This clonotype was seen repeatedly, ten times or more. CDR3 nucleotides: TGTGCCAGCTCAGAGGGGACTGGGGCCAACGTCCTGACTTTC. Its translation: CASSEGTGANVLTF. The gene calls are TRBV18 and TRBJ2-6; D possibly uses TRBD1 or TRBD2 (5 bases each). The CDR3 extends over 14 amino acids. The V end was cut by 5 bases, the J end by 2 bases, with 7 bases between. CDR1 and CDR2 (germline): KGHSH, LQKENI.

This clonotype has a count of ten or more. V is TRBV30 and J is TRBJ2-7; D unclear. The CDR3 extends over 10 amino acids. V was cut by 6 bases and J by 3 bases, with 6 bases left in between. Germline CDR1 is GTSNPN and CDR2 is SVGIG (reference sequence). In nucleotides, the CDR3 is TGTGCCTGCGGTGGCTACGAGCAGTACTTC. Amino acids: CACGGYEQYF.

This clonotype was counted ten times or more. The chain couples TRBV6-1 to TRBJ2-7, with 7 bases lining up with TRBD2. CDR1 and CDR2 (germline): MNHNS, SASEGT. V lost 1 base, J lost 4 bases, and 4 bases stayed unmatched. The CDR3 runs 14 residues. The CDR3 nucleotides read TGTGCCAGCAGTGAAGTTCTAGCGGTTTACGAGCAGTACTTC. It codes for CASSEVLAVYEQYF.

V gene TRBV28 combines with J gene TRBJ2-4, with D unresolved. V gave up 4 bases and J gave up 8 bases, with 18 bases separating them. CDR1 MDHEN and CDR2 SYDVKM come from the germline V gene. The CDR3 spans 15 residues. Here the CDR3 DNA reads TGTGCCAGCAGTTCCAGGCAGACACTTGTGGACATTCAGTACTTC. It is translated as CASSSRQTLVDIQYF.

This clonotype was found many times. This rearrangement joins TRBV30 to TRBJ2-7; the D is unclear. The V gene's germline CDR1 is GTSNPN and CDR2 SVGIG (reference sequence). The CDR3 has 12 amino acids. V was clipped by 0 bases and J by 7 bases, with 10 bases between them. CDR3 amino acids: CAWSVGGREQYF. The CDR3 DNA reads as TGTGCCTGGAGTGTAGGCGGCAGGGAGCAGTACTTC.

This clonotype appeared many times. The J gene is TRBJ2-5, the V gene TRBV2, with a tentative D call TRBD2 (5 bases). This CDR3 spans 13 amino acids. V dropped 6 bases and J dropped 2 bases, with 10 bases sitting between them. Per germline, CDR1 SNHLY and CDR2 FYNNEI. CDR3 sequence: CASRTNAQETQYF. CDR3 nucleotide sequence: TGTGCCAGCAGGACTAACGCACAAGAGACCCAGTACTTC.

The rearrangement links TRBV20-1 to TRBJ2-4; 7 bases align to TRBD1. V trimming: 6 bases; J trimming: 3 bases; junction bases outside the gene matches: 14. CDR1 and CDR2 from the germline V gene are DFQATT and SNEGSKA (reference sequence). This CDR3 is built from 16 residues. The CDR3 protein is CSAPRGQGLDKNIQYF. The CDR3 DNA reads as TGCAGTGCACCTAGGGGGCAGGGTCTTGACAAAAACATTCAGTACTTC.

In its sample, this clonotype was seen many times. The chain joins TRBV10-3 to TRBJ2-5, with D unclear. CDR3 length: 12 residues. Trimming took off 2 bases at V and 2 bases at J, with 3 bases between the two ends. CDR1 is ENHRY, CDR2 SYGVKD, per germline. The CDR3 DNA follows: TGTGCCATCAGTGAGCGACAAGAGACCCAGTACTTC. Amino acid sequence: CAISERQETQYF.

This clonotype was seen at least ten times. V is TRBV6-2 or TRBV6-3 and J is TRBJ2-2; tentatively, D is TRBD1 or TRBD2 (5 bases each). Trimming removed 11 bases from V and 6 bases from J, with 16 bases in between. The CDR3 covers 13 residues. CDR1 is MNHEY, CDR2 SVGEGT, per germline. In DNA form, the CDR3 reads TGTGCCGTCCAAAAAGGGGACGCCGGGGAGCTGTTTTTT. Protein product: CAVQKGDAGELFF.